This T cell receptor beta chain was recovered during a study of blood T cell repertoires in COVID-19. Study as a whole: The United States, Italy and Spain were the sources of the acute and convalescent COVID-19 samples. In each case, the material was cDNA or gDNA derived from T cells, B-cell-depleted T cells, or PBMCs.

The germline V and J ends were trimmed by 4 bases and 0 bases, with 16 bases remaining between them. The germline V gene has CDR1 GTSNPN and CDR2 SVGIG (reference sequence). The CDR3 has 16 residues. How the authors handled the data: Quantification of nucleated cells was approximated via reference gene primer amplification. This table comes from immunoSEQ multiplex PCR, and its TCRdb copy is limited to in-frame clones, with some not included. V, J and clone size are those of that table, while D and trimming were read from the DNA. In the table there are fewer than 200,000 clones, approximately 79% of which are singletons.

The sequenced sample consisted of peripheral blood. This chain connects TRBV30 to TRBJ1-3; D call uncertain. The TCR originated in a woman between 70 and 85 years old with acute or convalescent COVID-19. CDR3 sequence reads: CAWKTVTDFSGNTIYF. In DNA form, the CDR3 reads TGTGCCTGGAAGACGGTGACTGATTTCTCTGGAAACACCATATATTTT.